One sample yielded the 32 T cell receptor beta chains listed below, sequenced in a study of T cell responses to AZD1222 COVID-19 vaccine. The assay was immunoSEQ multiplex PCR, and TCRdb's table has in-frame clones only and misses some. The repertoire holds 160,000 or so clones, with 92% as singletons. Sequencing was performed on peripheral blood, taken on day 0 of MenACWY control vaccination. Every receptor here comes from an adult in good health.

This chain's CDR3 is CASSLDGEAFF. The DNA for the CDR3 is TGCGCCAGCAGCTTGGATGGAGAAGCTTTCTTT. The genes are TRBV5-1 and TRBJ1-1; D is undetermined. CDR3 length: 11 residues. Trimming pared 0 bases from V and 8 bases from J, leaving 5 bases between. The germline gives CDR1 SGHRS, CDR2 YFSETQ.

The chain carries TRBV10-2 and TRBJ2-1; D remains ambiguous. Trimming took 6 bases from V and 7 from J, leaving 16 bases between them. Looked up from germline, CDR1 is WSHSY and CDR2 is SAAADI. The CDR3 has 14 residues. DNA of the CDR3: TGCGCCAGCAGGCATGGGGTGGAACATAATGAGCAGTTCTTC. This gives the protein CASRHGVEHNEQFF.

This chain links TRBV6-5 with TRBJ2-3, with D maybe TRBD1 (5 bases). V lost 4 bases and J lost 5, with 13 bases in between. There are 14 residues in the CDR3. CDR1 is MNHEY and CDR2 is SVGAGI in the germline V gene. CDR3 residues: CASSSRQGRDTQYF. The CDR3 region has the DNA TGTGCCAGCAGTTCCCGGCAGGGAAGAGATACGCAGTATTTT.

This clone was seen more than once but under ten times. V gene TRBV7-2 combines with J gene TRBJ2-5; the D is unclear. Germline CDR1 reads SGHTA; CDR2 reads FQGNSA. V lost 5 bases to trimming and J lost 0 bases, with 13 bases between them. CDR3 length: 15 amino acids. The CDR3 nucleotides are TGTGCCAGCAGCCTCGTGCCCGCTTACCAAGAGACCCAGTACTTC. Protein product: CASSLVPAYQETQYF. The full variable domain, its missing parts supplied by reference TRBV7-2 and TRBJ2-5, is GAGVSQSPSNKVTEKGKDVELRCDPISGHTALYWYRQSLGQGLEFLIYFQGNSAPDKSGLPSDRFSAERTGGSVSTLTIQRTQQEDSAVYLCASSLVPAYQETQYFGPGTRLLVL.

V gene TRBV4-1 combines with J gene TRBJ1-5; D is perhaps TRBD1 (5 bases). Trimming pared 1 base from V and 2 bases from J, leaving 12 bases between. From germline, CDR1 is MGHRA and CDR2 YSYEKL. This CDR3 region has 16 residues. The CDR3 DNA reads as TGCGCCAGCAGCCAAGTGGGGGGTCAAGGCAATCAGCCCCAGCATTTT. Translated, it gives CASSQVGGQGNQPQHF.

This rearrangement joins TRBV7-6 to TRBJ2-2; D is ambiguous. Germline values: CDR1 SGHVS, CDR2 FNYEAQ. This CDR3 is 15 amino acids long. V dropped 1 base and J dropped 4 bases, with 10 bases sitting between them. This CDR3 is CASSLVLVGTGELFF. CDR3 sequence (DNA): TGTGCCAGCAGCTTAGTTCTAGTTGGCACCGGGGAGCTGTTTTTT.

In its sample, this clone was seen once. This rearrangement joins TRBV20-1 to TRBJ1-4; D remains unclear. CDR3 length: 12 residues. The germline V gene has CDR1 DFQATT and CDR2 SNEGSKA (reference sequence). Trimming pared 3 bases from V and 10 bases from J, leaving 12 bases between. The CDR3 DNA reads TGCAGTGCTAGTTCAACCTGGGGAAAACTGTTTTTT. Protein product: CSASSTWGKLFF.

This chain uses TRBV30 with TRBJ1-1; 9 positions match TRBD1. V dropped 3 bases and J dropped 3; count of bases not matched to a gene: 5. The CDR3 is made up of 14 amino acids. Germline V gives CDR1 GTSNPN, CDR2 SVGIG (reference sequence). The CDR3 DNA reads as TGTGCCTGGAGGGGACAGGGCCCACACACTGAAGCTTTCTTT. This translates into CAWRGQGPHTEAFF.

CDR3 region: CASSRGLAGFPGIQYF. DNA of the CDR3: TGTGCCAGCAGCCGGGGACTAGCGGGATTCCCCGGGATTCAGTACTTC. The chain uses TRBV4-2 and TRBJ2-4, with 13 positions matching TRBD2. After removal of 4 bases from V and 10 bases from J, the junction contained 10 bases not matched to a gene. Germline loops: CDR1 LGHNA, CDR2 YNFKEQ. The CDR3 contains 16 residues.

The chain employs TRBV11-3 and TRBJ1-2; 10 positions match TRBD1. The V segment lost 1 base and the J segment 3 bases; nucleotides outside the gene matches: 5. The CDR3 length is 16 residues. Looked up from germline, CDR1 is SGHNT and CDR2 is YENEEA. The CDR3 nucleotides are TGTGCCAGCAGCTTAGCCGCCGGGACAGGGGACTATGGCTACACCTTC. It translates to CASSLAAGTGDYGYTF.

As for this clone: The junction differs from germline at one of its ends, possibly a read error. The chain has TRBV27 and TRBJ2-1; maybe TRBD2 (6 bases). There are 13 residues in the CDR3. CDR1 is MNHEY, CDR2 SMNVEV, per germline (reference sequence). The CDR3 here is CASSLTSYHEQFF. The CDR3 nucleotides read TGTGCCAGCAGTTTAACTAGCTACCATGAGCAGTTCTTC.

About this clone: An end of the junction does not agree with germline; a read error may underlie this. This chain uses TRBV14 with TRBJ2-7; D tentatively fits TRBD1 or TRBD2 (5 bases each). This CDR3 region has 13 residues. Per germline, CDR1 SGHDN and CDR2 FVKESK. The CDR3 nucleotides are TGTGCCAGCAGCCAAGGAGGGGTGGGACCTACTCCCTTC. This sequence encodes CASSQGGVGPTPF.

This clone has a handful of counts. CDR3 sequence (DNA): TGTGCCAGCAGCTTAAGCTACGCAGGGAACACTGAAGCTTTCTTT. Protein: CASSLSYAGNTEAFF. The rearrangement links TRBV7-8 to TRBJ1-1; unclear D gene. The germline V gene has CDR1 SGHVS and CDR2 FQNEAQ. The CDR3 runs 15 residues. V lost 2 bases, J lost 1 base, and 11 bases lay in between.

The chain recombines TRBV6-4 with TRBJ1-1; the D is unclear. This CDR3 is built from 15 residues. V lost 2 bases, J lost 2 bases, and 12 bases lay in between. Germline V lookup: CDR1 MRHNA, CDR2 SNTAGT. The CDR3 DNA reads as TGTGCCAGCAGTGACCCCCAGTTGGTAAACACTGAAGCTTTCTTT. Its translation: CASSDPQLVNTEAFF.

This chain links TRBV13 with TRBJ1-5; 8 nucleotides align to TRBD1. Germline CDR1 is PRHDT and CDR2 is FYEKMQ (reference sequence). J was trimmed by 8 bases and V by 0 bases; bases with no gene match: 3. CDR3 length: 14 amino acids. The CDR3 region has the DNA TGTGCCAGCAGCTTAGGCAGGGGGCTAGAGCCCCAGCATTTT. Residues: CASSLGRGLEPQHF.

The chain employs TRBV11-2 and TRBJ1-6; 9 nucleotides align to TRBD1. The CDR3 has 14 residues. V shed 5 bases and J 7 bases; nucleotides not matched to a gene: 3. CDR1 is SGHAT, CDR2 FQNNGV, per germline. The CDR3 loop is CASSRQGENSPLHF. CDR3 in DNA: TGTGCCAGCAGCCGACAGGGGGAGAATTCACCCCTCCACTTT.

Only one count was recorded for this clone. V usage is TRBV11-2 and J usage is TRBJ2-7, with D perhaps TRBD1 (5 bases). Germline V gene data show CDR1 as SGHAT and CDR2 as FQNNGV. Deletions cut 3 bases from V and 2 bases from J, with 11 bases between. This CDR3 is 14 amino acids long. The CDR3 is CASSFSRGTYEQYF. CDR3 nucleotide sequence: TGTGCCAGCAGCTTTAGTAGGGGCACCTACGAGCAGTACTTC.

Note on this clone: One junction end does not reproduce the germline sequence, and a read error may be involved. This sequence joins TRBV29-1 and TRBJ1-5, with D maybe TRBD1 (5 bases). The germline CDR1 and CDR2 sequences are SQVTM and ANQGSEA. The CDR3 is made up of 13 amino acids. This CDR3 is CSVDAGPNQPQHF. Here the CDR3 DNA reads TGCAGCGTTGACGCGGGGCCCAATCAACCCCAGCATTTT.

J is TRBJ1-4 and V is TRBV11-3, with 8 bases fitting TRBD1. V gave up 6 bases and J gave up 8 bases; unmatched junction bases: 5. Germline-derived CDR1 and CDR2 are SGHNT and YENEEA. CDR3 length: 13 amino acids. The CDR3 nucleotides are TGTGCCAGCAGATACGACAGGGGCGAAAAACTGTTTTTT. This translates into CASRYDRGEKLFF.

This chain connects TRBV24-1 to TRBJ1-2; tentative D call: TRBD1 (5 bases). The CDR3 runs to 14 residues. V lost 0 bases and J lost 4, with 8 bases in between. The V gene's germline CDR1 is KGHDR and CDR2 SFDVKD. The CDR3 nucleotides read TGTGCCACCAGTGATTTGGACAGCGGCTATGGCTACACCTTC. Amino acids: CATSDLDSGYGYTF.

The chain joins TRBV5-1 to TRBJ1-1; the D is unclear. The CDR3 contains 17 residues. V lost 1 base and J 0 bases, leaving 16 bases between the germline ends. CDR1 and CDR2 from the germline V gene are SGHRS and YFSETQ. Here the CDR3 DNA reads TGCGCCAGCAGCTTGAACCTTAAGGATTCCTTGAACACTGAAGCTTTCTTT. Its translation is CASSLNLKDSLNTEAFF.

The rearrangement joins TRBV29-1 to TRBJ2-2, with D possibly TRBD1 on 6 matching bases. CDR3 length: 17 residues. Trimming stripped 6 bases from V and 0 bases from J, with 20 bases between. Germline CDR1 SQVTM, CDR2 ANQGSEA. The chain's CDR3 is CSVQPPLGQTNTGELFF. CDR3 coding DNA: TGCAGCGTCCAGCCCCCCCTCGGACAGACGAACACCGGGGAGCTGTTTTTT.

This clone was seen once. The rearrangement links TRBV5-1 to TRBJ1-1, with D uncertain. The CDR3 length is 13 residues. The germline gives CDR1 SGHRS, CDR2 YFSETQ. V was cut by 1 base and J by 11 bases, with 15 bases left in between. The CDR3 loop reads CASSLRMEGEAFF. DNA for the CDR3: TGCGCCAGCAGCTTGAGAATGGAGGGCGAGGCTTTCTTT.

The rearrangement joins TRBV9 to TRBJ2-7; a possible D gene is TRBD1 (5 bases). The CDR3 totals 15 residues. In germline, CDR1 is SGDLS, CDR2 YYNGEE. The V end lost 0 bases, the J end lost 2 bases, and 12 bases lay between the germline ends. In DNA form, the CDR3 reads TGTGCCAGCAGCGTAGCAGGGTTAACCACCTACGAGCAGTACTTC. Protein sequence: CASSVAGLTTYEQYF.

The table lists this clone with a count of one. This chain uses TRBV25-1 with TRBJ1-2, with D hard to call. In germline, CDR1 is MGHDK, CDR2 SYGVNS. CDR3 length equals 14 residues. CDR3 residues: CAGERIPLNYGYTF. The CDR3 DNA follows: TGTGCTGGTGAGAGAATACCCTTGAACTATGGCTACACCTTC.

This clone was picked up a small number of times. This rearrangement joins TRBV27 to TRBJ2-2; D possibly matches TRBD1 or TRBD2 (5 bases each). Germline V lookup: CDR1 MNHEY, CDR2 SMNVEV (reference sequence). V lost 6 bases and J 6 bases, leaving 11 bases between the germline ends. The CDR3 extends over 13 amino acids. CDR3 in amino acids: CASSPGPPGELFF. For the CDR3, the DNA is TGTGCCAGCAGCCCGGGACCCCCCGGGGAGCTGTTTTTT.

CDR3 in amino acids: CASSLRSPSGARLNEQFF. CDR3 sequence (DNA): TGTGCCAGCAGTTTAAGGTCCCCTAGCGGGGCGAGACTGAATGAGCAGTTCTTC. The V call is TRBV27, the J call TRBJ2-1; 9 nucleotides match TRBD2. Germline lookup yields CDR1 MNHEY and CDR2 SMNVEV (reference sequence). With 2 bases clipped from V and 7 bases from J, the junction kept 15 bases outside the gene matches. The CDR3 consists of 18 residues.

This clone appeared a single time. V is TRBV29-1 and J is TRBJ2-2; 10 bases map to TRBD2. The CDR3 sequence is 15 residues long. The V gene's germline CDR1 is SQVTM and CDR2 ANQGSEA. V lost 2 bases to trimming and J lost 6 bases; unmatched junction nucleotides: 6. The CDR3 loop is CSVEIFGTSAGELFF. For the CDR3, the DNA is TGCAGCGTTGAAATTTTTGGGACTAGCGCCGGGGAGCTGTTTTTT.

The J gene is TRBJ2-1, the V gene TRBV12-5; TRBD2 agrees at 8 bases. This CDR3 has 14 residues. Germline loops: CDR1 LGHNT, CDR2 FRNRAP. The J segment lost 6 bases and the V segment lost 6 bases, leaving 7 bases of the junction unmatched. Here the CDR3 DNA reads TGTGCTAGTGGATCCGGGACTAGGGGCAATGAGCAGTTCTTC. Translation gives CASGSGTRGNEQFF.

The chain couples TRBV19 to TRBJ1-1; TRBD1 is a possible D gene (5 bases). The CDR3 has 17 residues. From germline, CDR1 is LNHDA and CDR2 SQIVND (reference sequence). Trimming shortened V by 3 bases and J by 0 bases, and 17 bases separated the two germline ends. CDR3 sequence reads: CASSMGLSDGMNTEAFF. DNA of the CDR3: TGTGCCAGTAGTATGGGACTCTCCGACGGGATGAACACTGAAGCTTTCTTT.

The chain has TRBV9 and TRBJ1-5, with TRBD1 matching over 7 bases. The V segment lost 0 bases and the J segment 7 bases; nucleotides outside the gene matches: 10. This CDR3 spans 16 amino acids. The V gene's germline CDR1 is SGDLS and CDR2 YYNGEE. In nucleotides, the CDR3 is TGTGCCAGCAGCGTAGGGGGAGGGGGCGTCGGACAGCCCCAGCATTTT. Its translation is CASSVGGGGVGQPQHF.

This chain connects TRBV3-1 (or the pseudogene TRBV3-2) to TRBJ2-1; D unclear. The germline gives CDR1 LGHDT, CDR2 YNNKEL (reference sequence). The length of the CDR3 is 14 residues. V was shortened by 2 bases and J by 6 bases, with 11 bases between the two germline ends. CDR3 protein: CASSQQSWSNEQFF. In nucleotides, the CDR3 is TGTGCCAGCAGCCAACAGAGCTGGTCCAATGAGCAGTTCTTC.